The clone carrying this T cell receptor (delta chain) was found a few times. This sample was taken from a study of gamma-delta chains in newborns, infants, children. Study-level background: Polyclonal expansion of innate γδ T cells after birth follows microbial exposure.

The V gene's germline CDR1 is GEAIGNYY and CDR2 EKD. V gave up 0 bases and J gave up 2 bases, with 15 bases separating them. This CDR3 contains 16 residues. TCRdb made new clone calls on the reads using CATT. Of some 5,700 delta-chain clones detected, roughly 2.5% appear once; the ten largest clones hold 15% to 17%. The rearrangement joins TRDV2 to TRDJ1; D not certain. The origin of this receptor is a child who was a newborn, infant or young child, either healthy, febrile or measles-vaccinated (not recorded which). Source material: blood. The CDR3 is CACDTVLKGGTDKLIF. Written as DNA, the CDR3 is TGTGCCTGTGACACCGTACTTAAAGGTGGGACCGATAAACTCATCTTT.